This T cell receptor (beta chain) was sequenced in a study of cytomegalovirus exposure and HLA in healthy donors. The CDR3 is 14 amino acids. The ends were cut back, 5 bases at V and 6 bases at J, with 13 bases in the middle. Germline values: CDR1 SGHNT, CDR2 YENEEA. Using immunoSEQ multiplex PCR, the repertoire was profiled, and TCRdb retains in-frame clones only, with some absent. Among around 160,000 clones listed, roughly 84% were seen once. The V and J genes are TRBV11-3 and TRBJ2-2; the D gene is possibly TRBD1 (6 bases). What was sequenced was PBMCs. This clonotype was sampled from a man under 40 in good health and CMV-seropositive. The CDR3 region is CASSQTGRSGELFF. In nucleotides, the CDR3 is TGTGCCAGCAGCCAGACAGGCCGTTCCGGGGAGCTGTTTTTT. The full variable domain, its missing parts supplied by reference TRBV11-3 and TRBJ2-2, is EAGVVQSPRYKIIEKKQPVAFWCNPISGHNTLYWYLQNLGQGPELLIRYENEEAVDDSQLPKDRFSAERLKGVDSTLKIQPAELGDSAVYLCASSQTGRSGELFFGEGSRLTVL.